This T cell receptor (beta chain) came from a study of T cell responses to AZD1222 COVID-19 vaccine. Study-wide findings and caveats: Vaccination with two AZD1222 doses was followed by a rise in Spike-specific TCR breadth and depth.

The table lists this clone with a count of one. Its antigen is undetermined. Assay used: immunoSEQ multiplex PCR; TCRdb lists only in-frame clones, some missing. The profile shows 120,000 or so clones, 80% to 90% of them singletons. The TCR originated in an adult in good health. The sample consisted of peripheral blood, taken on day 0 of AZD1222 vaccination.

CDR3 nucleotides: TGTGCCAGCAGCTCGGACTTGGGGGGCCTCACAGATACGCAGTATTTT. Its translation: CASSSDLGGLTDTQYF. The V and J genes are TRBV7-2 and TRBJ2-3; the D gene could be TRBD1 or TRBD2 (6 bases each). V was clipped by 4 bases and J by 2 bases, with 16 bases between them. In germline, CDR1 is SGHTA, CDR2 FQGNSA. The CDR3 is 16 residues long.